This T cell receptor beta chain was documented in a study of T cells after yellow fever vaccination. Study outcomes and limitations: CD4 and CD8 compartments shared a small share of clonotypes, likely from convergent recombination. Repertoires obtained by FACS sorting could include abundant clonotypes that entered as contaminants from the bulk population. Boosting was followed by the reappearance of most primary-vaccination clones (around 96% CD4, about 88% CD8).

This clonotype was seen at least ten times. Its antigen remains unknown. V shed 3 bases, J shed 4 bases, and the junction held 3 bases outside the gene matches. CDR3 length: 14 residues. CDR1 and CDR2 from the germline V gene are KGHSH and LQKENI. They built TCR cDNA with 5'RACE template switching, a step that put in a universal primer site and UMIs. TCRdb fed the 5' RACE reads into MiXCR, producing one record per CDR3 protein. The sample has roughly 120,000 distinct CDR3 sequences, approximately 7.1% seen once; the top ten hold roughly 2.8%. The genes are TRBV18 and TRBJ1-2, with 9 positions matching TRBD1. This receptor was obtained from a man aged 18 to 29 who received the YFV17D yellow fever vaccine. The sequences come from CD4+ T cells sorted from PBMCs, collected around 45 days after the first yellow fever vaccination. The CDR3 DNA is TGTGCCAGCTCACCCGGGACAGGGACCTATGGCTACACCTTC. As protein: CASSPGTGTYGYTF. The variable domain in full, with the rest retrieved from reference TRBV18 and TRBJ1-2, is NAGVMQNPRHLVRRRGQEARLRCSPMKGHSHVYWYRQLPEEGLKFMVYLQKENIIDESGMPKERFSAEFPKEGPSILRIQQVVRGDSAAYFCASSPGTGTYGYTFGSGTRLTVV.